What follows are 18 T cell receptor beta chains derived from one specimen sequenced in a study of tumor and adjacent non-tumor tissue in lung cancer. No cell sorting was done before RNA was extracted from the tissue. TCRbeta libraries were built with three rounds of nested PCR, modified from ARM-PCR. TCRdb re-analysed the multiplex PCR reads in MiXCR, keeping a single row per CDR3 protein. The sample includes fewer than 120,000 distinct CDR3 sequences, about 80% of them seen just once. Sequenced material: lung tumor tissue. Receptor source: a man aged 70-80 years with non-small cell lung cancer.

CDR3 region: CSVEPGAETQYF. The CDR3 DNA reads as TGCAGCGTTGAGCCCGGGGCGGAGACTCAATACTTC. The chain links TRBV29-1 to TRBJ2-5; TRBD1 or TRBD2 may be the D gene (5 bases each). CDR1 SQVTM and CDR2 ANQGSEA come from the germline V gene. V dropped 3 bases and J dropped 14 bases, with 19 bases sitting between them. CDR3 length: 12 amino acids.

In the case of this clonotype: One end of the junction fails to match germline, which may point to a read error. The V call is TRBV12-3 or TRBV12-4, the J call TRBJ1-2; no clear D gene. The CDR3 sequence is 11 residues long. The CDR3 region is CASALGDGYSF. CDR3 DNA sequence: TGTGCCAGTGCCCTGGGAGATGGCTACAGCTTC.

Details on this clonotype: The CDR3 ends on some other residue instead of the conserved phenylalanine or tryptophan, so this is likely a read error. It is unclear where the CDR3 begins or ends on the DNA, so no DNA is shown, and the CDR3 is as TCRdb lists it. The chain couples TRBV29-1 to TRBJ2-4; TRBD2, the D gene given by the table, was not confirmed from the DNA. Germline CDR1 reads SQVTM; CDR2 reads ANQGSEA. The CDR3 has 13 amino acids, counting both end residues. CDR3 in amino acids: CSVDVAGGHIKYL.

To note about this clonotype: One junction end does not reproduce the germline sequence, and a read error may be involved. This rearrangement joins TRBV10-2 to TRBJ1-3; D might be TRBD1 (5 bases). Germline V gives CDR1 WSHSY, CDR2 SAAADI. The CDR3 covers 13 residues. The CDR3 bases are TGCGCCAGCAATCGGGACCCTGGAAACGCCATATATTTT. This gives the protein CASNRDPGNAIYF.

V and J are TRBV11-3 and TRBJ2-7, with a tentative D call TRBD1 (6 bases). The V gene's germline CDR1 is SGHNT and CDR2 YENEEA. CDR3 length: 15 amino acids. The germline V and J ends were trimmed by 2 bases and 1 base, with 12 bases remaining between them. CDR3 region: CASSLTGPYSYEQYV. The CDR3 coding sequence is TGTGCCAGCAGCTTAACAGGGCCTTATTCCTACGAGCAGTACGTC.

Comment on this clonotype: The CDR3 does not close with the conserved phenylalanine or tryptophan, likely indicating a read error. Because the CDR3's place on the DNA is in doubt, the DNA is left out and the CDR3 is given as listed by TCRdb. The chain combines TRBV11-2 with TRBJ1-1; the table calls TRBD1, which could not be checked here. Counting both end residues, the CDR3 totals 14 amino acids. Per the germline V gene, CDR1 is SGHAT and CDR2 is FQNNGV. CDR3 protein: CASSFGGGWTEGFY.

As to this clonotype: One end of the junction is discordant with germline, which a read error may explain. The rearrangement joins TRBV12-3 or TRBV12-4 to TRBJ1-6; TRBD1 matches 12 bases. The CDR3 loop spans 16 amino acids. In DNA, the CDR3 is TGTGCCAGCACATTCGGGACAGGGGGCTATAATTCATCCCTCCACTTT. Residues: CASTFGTGGYNSSLHF.

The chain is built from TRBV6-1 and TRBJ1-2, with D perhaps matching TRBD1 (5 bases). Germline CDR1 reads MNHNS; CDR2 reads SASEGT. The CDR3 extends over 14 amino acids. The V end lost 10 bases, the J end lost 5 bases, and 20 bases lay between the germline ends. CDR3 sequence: CANSEGIGVYGYTF. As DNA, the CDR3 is TGTGCCAACAGCGAAGGGATAGGGGTTTATGGCTACACCTTC.

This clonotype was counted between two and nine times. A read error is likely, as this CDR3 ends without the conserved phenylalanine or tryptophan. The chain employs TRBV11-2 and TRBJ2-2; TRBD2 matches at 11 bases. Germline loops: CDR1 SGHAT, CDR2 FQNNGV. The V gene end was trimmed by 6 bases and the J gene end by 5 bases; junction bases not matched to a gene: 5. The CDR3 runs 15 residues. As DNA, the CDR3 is TGTGCCAGCAGTCCCCTAGCGGGGGGTACCGGGGAGCTGTTTTCT. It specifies CASSPLAGGTGELFS.

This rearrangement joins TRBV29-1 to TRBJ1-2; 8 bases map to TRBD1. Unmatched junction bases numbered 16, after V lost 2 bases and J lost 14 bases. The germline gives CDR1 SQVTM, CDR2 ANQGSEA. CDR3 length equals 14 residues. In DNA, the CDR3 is TGCAGCGTTGAACCGGCAGGGGGCGGGTATGGCTTTACCTTC. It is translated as CSVEPAGGGYGFTF.

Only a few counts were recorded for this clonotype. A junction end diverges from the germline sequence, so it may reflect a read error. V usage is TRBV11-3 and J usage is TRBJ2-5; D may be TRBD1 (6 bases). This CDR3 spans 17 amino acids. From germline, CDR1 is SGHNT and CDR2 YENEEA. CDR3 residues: CASSLTTGLTNQETPYF. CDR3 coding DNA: TGTGCCAGCAGCTTAACAACAGGGCTTACCAATCAAGAGACCCCGTACTTC. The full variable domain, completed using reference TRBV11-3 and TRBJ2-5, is EAGVVQSPRYKIIEKKQPVAFWCNPISGHNTLYWYLQNLGQGPELLIRYENEEAVDDSQLPKDRFSAERLKGVDSTLKIQPAELGDSAVYLCASSLTTGLTNQETPYFGPGTRLLVL.

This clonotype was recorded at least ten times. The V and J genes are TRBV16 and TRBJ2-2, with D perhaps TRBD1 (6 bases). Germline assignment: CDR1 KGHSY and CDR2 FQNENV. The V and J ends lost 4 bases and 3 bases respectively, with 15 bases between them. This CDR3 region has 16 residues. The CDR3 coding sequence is TGTGCCAGCAGCCTTAAGGGACACCTACACACCGGGGAGCTGTTTTTT. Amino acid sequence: CASSLKGHLHTGELFF.

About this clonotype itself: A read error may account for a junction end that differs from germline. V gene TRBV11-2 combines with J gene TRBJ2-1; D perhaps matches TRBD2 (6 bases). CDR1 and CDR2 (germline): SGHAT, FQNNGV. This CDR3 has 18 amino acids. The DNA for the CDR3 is TGTGCCAGCAGCTTACATGTGCGGGACTGGGCTTCCTACTATGAGCTGTTCTTC. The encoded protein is CASSLHVRDWASYYELFF.

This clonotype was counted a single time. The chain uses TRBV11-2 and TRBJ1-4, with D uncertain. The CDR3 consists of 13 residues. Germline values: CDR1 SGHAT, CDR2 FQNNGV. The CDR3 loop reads CVTSLVRVGKLFF. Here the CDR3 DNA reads TGTGTCACCAGCTTAGTCAGAGTAGGAAAACTGTTTTTT.

The CDR3 spells CASSLHLQGGYEQYF. The CDR3 DNA reads TGTGCCAGCAGTTTACATCTACAGGGAGGGTACGAGCAGTACTTC. The V and J genes are TRBV28 and TRBJ2-7, with D possibly TRBD2 on 7 matching bases. V dropped 2 bases and J dropped 4 bases, with 15 bases sitting between them. CDR3 length: 15 residues. Per germline, CDR1 MDHEN and CDR2 SYDVKM.

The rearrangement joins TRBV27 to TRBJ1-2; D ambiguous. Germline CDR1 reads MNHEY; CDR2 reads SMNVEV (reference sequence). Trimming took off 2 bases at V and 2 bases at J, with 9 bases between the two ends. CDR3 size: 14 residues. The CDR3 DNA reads TGTGCCAGCAGTTTAGGTCCCCTCAACTATGGCTACACCTTC. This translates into CASSLGPLNYGYTF.

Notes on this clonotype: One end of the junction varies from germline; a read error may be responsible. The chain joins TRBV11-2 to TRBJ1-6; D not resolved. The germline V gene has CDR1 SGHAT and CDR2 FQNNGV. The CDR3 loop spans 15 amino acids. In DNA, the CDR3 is TGCACCAGCAGTTCCCAAAGCTCCTATTATTCACCCCTCCACTTT. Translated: CTSSSQSSYYSPLHF.

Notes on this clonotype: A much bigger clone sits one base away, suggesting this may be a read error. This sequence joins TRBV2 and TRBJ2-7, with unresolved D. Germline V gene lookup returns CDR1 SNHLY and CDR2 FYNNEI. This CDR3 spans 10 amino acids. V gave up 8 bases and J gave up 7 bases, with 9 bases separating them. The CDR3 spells CASRAWEQYF. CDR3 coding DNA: TGTGCCAGCCGCGCATGGGAGCAGTACTTC.